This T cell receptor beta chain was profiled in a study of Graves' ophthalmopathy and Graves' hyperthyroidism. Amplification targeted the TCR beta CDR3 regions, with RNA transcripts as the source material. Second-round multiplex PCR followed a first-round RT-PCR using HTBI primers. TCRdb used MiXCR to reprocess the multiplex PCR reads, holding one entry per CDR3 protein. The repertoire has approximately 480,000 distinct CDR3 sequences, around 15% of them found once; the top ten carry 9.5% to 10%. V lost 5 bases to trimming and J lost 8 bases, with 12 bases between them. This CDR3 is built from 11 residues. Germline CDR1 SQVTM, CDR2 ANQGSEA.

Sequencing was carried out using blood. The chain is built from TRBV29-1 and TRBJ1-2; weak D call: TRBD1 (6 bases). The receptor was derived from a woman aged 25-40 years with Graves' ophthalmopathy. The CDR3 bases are TGCAGCGTTTCAGGGGCGGGCGGCTACACCTTC. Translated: CSVSGAGGYTF. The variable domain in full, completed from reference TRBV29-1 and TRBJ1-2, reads SAVISQKPSRDICQRGTSLTIQCQVDSQVTMMFWYRQQPGQSLTLIATANQGSEATYESGFVIDKFPISRPNLTFSTLTVSNMSPEDSSIYLCSVSGAGGYTFGSGTRLTVV.